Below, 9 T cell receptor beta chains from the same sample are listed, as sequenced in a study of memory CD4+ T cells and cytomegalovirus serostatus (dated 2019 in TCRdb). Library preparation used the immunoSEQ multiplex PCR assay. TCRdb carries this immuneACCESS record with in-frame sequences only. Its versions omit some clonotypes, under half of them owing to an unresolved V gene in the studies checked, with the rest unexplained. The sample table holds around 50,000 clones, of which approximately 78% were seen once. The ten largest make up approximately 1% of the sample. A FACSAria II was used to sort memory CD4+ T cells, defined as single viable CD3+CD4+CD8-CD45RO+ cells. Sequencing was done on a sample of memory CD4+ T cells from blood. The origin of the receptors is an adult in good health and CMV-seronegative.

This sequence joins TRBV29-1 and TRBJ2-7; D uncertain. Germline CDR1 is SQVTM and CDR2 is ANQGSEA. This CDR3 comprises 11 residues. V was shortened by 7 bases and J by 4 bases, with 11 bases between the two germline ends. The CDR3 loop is CSDTTAYEQYF. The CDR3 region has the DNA TGCAGCGATACAACAGCTTACGAGCAGTACTTC.

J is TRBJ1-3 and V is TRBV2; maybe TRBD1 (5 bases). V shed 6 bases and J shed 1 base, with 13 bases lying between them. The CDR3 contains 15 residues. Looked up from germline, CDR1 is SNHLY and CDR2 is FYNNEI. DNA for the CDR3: TGTGCCAGCAGACCTGGGACCGCTTCTGGAAACACCATATATTTT. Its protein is CASRPGTASGNTIYF. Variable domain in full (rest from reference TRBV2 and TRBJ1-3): EPEVTQTPSHQVTQMGQEVILRCVPISNHLYFYWYRQILGQKVEFLVSFYNNEISEKSEIFDDQFSVERPDGSNFTLKIRSTKLEDSAMYFCASRPGTASGNTIYFGEGSWLTVV.

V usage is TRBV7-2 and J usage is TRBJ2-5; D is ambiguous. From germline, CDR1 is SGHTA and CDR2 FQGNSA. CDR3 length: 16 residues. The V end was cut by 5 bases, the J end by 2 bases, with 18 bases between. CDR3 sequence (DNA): TGTGCCAGCAGCCGCCTTGGCAGCACTTTACAAGAGACCCAGTACTTC. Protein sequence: CASSRLGSTLQETQYF.

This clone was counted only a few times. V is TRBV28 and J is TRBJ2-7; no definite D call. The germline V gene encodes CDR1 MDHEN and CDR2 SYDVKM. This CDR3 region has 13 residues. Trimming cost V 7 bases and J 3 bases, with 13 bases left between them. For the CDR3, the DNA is TGTGCCAGCACCACCCGGTCCTTCTACGAGCAGTACTTC. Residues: CASTTRSFYEQYF.

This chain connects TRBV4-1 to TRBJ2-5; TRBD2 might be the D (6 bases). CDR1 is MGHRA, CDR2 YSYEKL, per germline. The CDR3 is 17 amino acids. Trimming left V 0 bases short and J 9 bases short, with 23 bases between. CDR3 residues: CASSQDYHGSGEEAQYF. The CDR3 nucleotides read TGCGCCAGCAGCCAAGATTATCACGGGAGTGGGGAGGAGGCCCAGTACTTC.

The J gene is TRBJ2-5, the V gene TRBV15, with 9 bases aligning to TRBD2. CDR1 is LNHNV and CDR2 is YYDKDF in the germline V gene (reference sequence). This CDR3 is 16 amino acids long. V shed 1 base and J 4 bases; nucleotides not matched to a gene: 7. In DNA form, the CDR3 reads TGTGCCACCAGCAGAGGCCCTAGCGGGATAGGAGAGACCCAGTACTTC. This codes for CATSRGPSGIGETQYF.

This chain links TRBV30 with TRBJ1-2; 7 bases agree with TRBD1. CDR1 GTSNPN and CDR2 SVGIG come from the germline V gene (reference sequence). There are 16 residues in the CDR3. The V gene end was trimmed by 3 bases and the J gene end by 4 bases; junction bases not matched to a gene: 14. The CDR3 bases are TGTGCCTGGAGAGCTTTCTACCCCGGGACAGTCTATGGCTACACCTTC. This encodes CAWRAFYPGTVYGYTF. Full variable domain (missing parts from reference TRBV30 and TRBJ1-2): SQTIHQWPATLVQPVGSPLSLECTVEGTSNPNLYWYRQAAGRGLQLLFYSVGIGQISSEVPQNLSASRPQDRQFILSSKKLLLSDSGFYLCAWRAFYPGTVYGYTFGSGTRLTVV.

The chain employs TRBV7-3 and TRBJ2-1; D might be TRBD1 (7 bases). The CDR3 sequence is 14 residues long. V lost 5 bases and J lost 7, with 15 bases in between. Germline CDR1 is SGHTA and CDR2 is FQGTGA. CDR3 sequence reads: CASSNRQGGNEQFF. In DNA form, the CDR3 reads TGTGCCAGCAGCAATAGACAGGGAGGTAATGAGCAGTTCTTC.

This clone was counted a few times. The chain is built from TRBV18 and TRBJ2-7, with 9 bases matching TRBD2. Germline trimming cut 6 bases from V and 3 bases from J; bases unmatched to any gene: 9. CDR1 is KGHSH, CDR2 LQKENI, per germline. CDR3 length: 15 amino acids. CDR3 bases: TGTGCCAGCTCCCCAAACCTAGCGGGAATCTACGAGCAGTACTTC. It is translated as CASSPNLAGIYEQYF.